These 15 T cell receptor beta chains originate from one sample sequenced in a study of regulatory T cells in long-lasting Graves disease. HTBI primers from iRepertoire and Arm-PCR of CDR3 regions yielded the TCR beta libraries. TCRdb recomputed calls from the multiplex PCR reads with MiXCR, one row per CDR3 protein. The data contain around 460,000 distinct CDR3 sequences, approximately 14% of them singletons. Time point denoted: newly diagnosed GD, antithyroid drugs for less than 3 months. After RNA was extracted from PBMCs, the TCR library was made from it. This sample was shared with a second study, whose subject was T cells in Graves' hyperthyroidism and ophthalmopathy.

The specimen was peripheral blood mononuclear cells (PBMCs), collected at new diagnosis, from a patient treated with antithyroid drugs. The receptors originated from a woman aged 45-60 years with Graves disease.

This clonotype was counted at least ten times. CDR3: CASGRQGNSNQPQHF. The CDR3 DNA sequence: TGTGCCAGCGGTCGTCAGGGAAATAGCAATCAGCCCCAGCATTTT. This rearrangement joins TRBV2 to TRBJ1-5; weak D call: TRBD1 (5 bases). Trimming stripped 8 bases from V and 0 bases from J, with 14 bases between. Germline CDR1 and CDR2: SNHLY and FYNNEI. The CDR3 consists of 15 residues. Filled out from reference TRBV2 and TRBJ1-5, the complete variable domain reads EPEVTQTPSHQVTQMGQEVILRCVPISNHLYFYWYRQILGQKVEFLVSFYNNEISEKSEIFDDQFSVERPDGSNFTLKIRSTKLEDSAMYFCASGRQGNSNQPQHFGDGTRLSIL.

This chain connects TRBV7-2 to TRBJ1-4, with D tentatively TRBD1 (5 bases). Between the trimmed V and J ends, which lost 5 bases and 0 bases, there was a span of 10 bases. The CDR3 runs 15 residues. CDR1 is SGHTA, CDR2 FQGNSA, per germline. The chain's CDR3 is CASSHRQTTNEKLFF. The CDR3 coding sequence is TGTGCCAGCAGCCACAGACAGACAACTAATGAAAAACTGTTTTTT. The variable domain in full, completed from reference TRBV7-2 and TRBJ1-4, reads GAGVSQSPSNKVTEKGKDVELRCDPISGHTALYWYRQSLGQGLEFLIYFQGNSAPDKSGLPSDRFSAERTGGSVSTLTIQRTQQEDSAVYLCASSHRQTTNEKLFFGSGTQLSVL.

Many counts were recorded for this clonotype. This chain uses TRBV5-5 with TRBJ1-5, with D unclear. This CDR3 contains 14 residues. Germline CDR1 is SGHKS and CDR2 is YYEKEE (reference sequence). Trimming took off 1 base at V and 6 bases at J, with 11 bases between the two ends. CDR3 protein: CASSLYVGSQPQHF. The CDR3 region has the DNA TGTGCCAGCAGCTTGTATGTCGGATCTCAGCCCCAGCATTTT.

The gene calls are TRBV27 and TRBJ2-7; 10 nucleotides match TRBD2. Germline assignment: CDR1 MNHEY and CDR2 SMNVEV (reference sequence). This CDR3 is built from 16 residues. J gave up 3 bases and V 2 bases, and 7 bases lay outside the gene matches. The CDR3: CASSLDPGLADYEQYF. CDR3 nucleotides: TGTGCCAGCAGTTTAGATCCCGGACTAGCGGACTACGAGCAGTACTTC.

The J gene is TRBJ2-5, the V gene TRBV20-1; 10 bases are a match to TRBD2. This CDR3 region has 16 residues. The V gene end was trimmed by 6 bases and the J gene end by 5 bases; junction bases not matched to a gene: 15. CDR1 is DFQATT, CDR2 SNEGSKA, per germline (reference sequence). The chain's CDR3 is CSALLPSGSLRETQYF. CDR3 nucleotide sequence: TGCAGTGCCCTTCTGCCTAGCGGGAGTTTGCGGGAGACCCAGTACTTC.

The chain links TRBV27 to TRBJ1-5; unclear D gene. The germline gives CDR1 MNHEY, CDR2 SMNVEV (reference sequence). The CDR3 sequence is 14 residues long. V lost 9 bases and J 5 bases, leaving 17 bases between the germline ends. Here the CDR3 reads CASSESGAHQPQHF. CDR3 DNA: TGTGCCAGTTCCGAATCGGGCGCCCATCAGCCCCAGCATTTT.

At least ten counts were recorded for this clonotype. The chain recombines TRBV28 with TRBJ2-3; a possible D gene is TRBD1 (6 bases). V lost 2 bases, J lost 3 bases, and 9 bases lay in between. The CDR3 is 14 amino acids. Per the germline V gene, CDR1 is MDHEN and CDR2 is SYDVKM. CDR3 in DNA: TGTGCCAGCAGTTTAGTCCAGGGGACAGATACGCAGTATTTT. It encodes CASSLVQGTDTQYF.

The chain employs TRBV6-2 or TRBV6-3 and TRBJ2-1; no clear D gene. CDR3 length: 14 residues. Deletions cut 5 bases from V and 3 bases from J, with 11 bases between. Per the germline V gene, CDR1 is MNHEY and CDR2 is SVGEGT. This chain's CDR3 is CASSEAIVYNEQFF. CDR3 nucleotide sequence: TGTGCCAGCAGTGAAGCAATCGTCTACAATGAGCAGTTCTTC.

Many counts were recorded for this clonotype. Here the CDR3 DNA reads TGTGCCAGCGGGTCCCGGGGTAACTATGGCTACACCTTC. Protein sequence: CASGSRGNYGYTF. The chain carries TRBV28 and TRBJ1-2, with D unclear. CDR1 MDHEN and CDR2 SYDVKM come from the germline V gene. The V gene lost 8 bases and the J gene lost 1 base, with 11 bases spanning the gap. The CDR3 spans 13 residues.

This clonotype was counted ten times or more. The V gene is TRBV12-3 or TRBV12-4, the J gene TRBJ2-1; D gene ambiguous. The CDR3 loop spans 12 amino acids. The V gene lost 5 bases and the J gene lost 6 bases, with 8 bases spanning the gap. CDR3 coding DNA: TGTGCCAGCAGTATACAGAGCAATGAGCAGTTCTTC. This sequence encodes CASSIQSNEQFF.

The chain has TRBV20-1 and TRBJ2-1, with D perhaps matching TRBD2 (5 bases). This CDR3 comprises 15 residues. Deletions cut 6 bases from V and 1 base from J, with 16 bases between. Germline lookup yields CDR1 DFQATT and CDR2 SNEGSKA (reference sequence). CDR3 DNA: TGCAGTGCAATAGAAGATGGCGGGTCCTACAATGAGCAGTTCTTC. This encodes CSAIEDGGSYNEQFF.

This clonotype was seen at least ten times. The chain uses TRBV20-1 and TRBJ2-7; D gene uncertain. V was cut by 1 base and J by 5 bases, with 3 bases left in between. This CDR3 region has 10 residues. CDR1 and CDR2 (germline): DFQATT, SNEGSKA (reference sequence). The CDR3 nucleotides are TGCAGTGCTAGAGGCCACGAGCAGTACTTC. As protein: CSARGHEQYF.

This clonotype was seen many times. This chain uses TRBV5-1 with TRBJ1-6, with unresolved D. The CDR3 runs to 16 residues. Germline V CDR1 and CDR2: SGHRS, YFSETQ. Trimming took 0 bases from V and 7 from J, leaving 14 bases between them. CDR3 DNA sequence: TGCGCCAGCAGCTTGGGCGGAGACCTGAGAAATTCACCCCTCCACTTT. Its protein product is CASSLGGDLRNSPLHF.

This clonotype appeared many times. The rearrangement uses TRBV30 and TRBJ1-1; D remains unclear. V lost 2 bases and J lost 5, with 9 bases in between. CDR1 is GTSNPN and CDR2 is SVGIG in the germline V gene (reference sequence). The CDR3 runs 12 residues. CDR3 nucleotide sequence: TGTGCCTGGAGTTCCTTCGGGACTGAAGCTTTCTTT. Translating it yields CAWSSFGTEAFF.

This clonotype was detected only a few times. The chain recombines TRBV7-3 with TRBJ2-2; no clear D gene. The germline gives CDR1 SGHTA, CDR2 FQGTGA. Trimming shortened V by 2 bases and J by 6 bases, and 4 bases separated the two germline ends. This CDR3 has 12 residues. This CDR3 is CASSLFPGELFF. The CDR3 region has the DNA TGTGCCAGCAGCTTATTCCCCGGGGAGCTGTTTTTT.